This TCR beta chain was sequenced for a study of T cell responses to AZD1222 COVID-19 vaccine. Looking at the study overall: Both about-4-week and about-12-week second-dose recipients were combined.

CDR1 and CDR2 from the germline V gene are SQVTM and ANQGSEA. V shed 3 bases and J shed 6 bases, with 10 bases lying between them. This CDR3 is built from 12 residues. Overall study results and limits: Baseline testing showed seropositivity in only six or seven AZD1222 recipients. No day 14 peak samples; only post-peak repertoires were characterized. A mostly white British donor set with more females was recruited, and clonal diversity was possibly underestimated.

Only in-frame clones appear in the TCRdb table, and some are missing; sequencing was by immunoSEQ multiplex PCR. The sample has some 150,000 clones, about 92% seen once. As to this clone: The antigen remains unidentified.

The sequences come from peripheral blood, collected on day 0 of AZD1222 vaccination. This rearrangement joins TRBV29-1 to TRBJ2-3; no clear D. The receptor was derived from an adult in good health. Here the CDR3 reads CSVDKGSDTQYF. In DNA form, the CDR3 reads TGCAGCGTTGATAAAGGTTCGGATACGCAGTATTTT.